The entry that follows covers one TCR beta chain sequence. Some clones are missing from TCRdb's copy, which holds only in-frame ones; the method was immunoSEQ multiplex PCR. In the table there are about 75,000 clones, 85% to 95% of which are singletons. The data stem from a study of T cell changes during pregnancy in multiple sclerosis. The ends lost 1 base at V and 6 bases at J; junction bases unmatched: 5. The CDR3 has 14 amino acids. CDR1 is SGHNT, CDR2 YYREEE, per germline (reference sequence). J is TRBJ2-5 and V is TRBV5-4, with 8 nucleotides matching TRBD2. The specimen comprised CD4+ T cells from peripheral blood mononuclear cells, sampled after pregnancy. The sequence was obtained from a female donor with multiple sclerosis, enrolled in a pregnancy study. CDR3 residues: CASSLPLAGQTQYF. The CDR3 coding sequence is TGTGCCAGCAGCTTGCCTTTAGCGGGGCAGACCCAGTACTTC.